This T cell receptor beta chain was recorded in a study of T cell responses to AZD1222 COVID-19 vaccine. General observations from the study: Baseline serology detected seropositivity in only six AZD1222 recipients.

The CDR3 consists of 14 residues. The V end was cut by 4 bases, the J end by 2 bases, with 8 bases between. Germline V gene lookup returns CDR1 SGHDN and CDR2 FVKESK. TCRdb's table, derived via immunoSEQ multiplex PCR, lists solely in-frame clones and lacks some. The sample records 85,000 to 120,000 clones, 80% to 85% being singletons. As regards this clone: Its target is not known.

Sequenced material: peripheral blood, taken on day 0 of AZD1222 vaccination. This receptor was obtained from an adult in good health. The rearrangement joins TRBV14 to TRBJ2-2; no reliable D call. The CDR3 sequence: CASSRGLNTGELFF. Written as DNA, the CDR3 is TGTGCCAGCAGCCGGGGTTTAAACACCGGGGAGCTGTTTTTT.